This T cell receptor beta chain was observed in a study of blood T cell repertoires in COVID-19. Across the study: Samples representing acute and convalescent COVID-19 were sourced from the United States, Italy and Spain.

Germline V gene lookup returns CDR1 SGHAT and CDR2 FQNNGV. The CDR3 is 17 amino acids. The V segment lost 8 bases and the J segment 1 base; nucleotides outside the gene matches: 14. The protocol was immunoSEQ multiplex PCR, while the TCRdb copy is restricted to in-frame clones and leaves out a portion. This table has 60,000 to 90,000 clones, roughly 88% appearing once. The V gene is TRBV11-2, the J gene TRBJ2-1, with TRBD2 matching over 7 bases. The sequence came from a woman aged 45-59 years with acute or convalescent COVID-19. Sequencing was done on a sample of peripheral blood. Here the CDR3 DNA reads TGTGCCAGCGGTCCGGGACGGGGAGGGAGATCCTACAATGAGCAGTTCTTC. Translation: CASGPGRGGRSYNEQFF.